What follows are 4 T cell receptor beta chains derived from one specimen sequenced in a study of brain T cells in children with intractable seizures. The repertoire was sequenced with immunoSEQ multiplex PCR; TCRdb's copy has only in-frame clones and lacks some. The table has hundreds of thousands of clones, about 93% seen once; the top ten hold about 5.8%. Indicated time point: blood from clinic visit 5 months post-surgery; TSC patient then seizure free. The sample in question was peripheral blood, obtained around 5 months after surgery. The receptors originated from a boy under three years old with tuberous sclerosis and intractable seizures.

This chain links TRBV24-1 with TRBJ1-6, with D perhaps matching TRBD1 (5 bases). CDR3 size: 19 residues. V lost 1 base, J lost 8 bases, and 23 bases lay in between. Germline V CDR1 and CDR2: KGHDR, SFDVKD. CDR3 in amino acids: CATSDLAFGTLGGDSPLHF. In DNA form, the CDR3 reads TGTGCCACCAGTGATTTAGCATTCGGGACCCTCGGGGGAGATTCACCCCTCCACTTT.

The gene calls are TRBV9 and TRBJ1-2; 12 bases are a match to TRBD1. Per the germline V gene, CDR1 is SGDLS and CDR2 is YYNGEE. With 3 bases clipped from V and 3 bases from J, the junction kept 9 bases outside the gene matches. This CDR3 region has 17 residues. The CDR3 here is CASSALRDRGLDYGYTF. The CDR3 DNA is TGTGCCAGCAGCGCCCTCCGGGACAGGGGGCTCGACTATGGCTACACCTTC.

CDR3 DNA: TGTGCCAGCAGTTCGACTAGCGGACCTCCGTTCTTC. It encodes CASSSTSGPPFF. This sequence joins TRBV9 and TRBJ2-1; 9 bases map to TRBD2. Germline loops: CDR1 SGDLS, CDR2 YYNGEE. This CDR3 contains 12 residues. V lost 5 bases, J lost 15 bases, and 9 bases stayed unmatched.

CDR3 bases: TGTGCCAGCAGCTTAGAAGGTTCAGGGGGAGGGAACACTGAAGCTTTCTTT. The encoded protein is CASSLEGSGGGNTEAFF. The chain is built from TRBV7-9 and TRBJ1-1, with TRBD1 matching over 7 bases. Germline V gene data show CDR1 as SEHNR and CDR2 as FQNEAQ (reference sequence). J gave up 1 base and V 1 base, and 9 bases lay outside the gene matches. The CDR3 is 17 amino acids.